This T cell receptor (beta chain) was observed in a study of T cell repertoires in cytomegalovirus infection. Overall study: It was the public TCR beta signatures that indicated both CMV infection and matching HLA type.

The germline V gene has CDR1 SGHTA and CDR2 FQGTGA. The CDR3 has 12 residues. Trimming removed 3 bases at V and 5 bases at J, with 5 bases between. TCRdb re-called the reads with MiXCR, one entry per CDR3 protein. Of 150,000 to 190,000 distinct CDR3 sequences listed, around a quarter are singletons. Study-wide points: The cumulative frequency of public TCR beta families identified carriers of CMV plus the relevant HLA. HLA-C-restricted CMV clonotypes gave the most frequent clonotype in two of eight donors.

As to this clonotype: Its specificity is unknown.

The clonotype was recovered from a human donor in good health (CMV status not recorded). Some clones in this sample may be carry-over from other donors' samples. This chain links TRBV7-3 with TRBJ2-1; D gene unclear. Sequencing input: PBMCs. The CDR3 bases are TGTGCCAGCAGCTTGCAGGACAATGAGCAGTTCTTC. Protein product: CASSLQDNEQFF.